The next 4 T cell receptor beta chains were all read from a single sample in a study of blood T cell repertoires in COVID-19. Here immunoSEQ multiplex PCR was the method, and the copy in TCRdb shows in-frame clones only, minus some. The table has about 130,000 clones, over 60% seen once. Material: peripheral blood. These TCRs come from a woman aged 65 to 85 with acute or convalescent COVID-19.

V and J are TRBV18 and TRBJ1-2; D is unresolved. The CDR3 has 13 amino acids. The V end lost 0 bases, the J end lost 8 bases, and 10 bases lay between the germline ends. The germline V gene has CDR1 KGHSH and CDR2 LQKENI. CDR3 residues: CASSPPGGNGYTF. CDR3 coding DNA: TGTGCCAGCTCACCACCGGGAGGGAACGGCTACACCTTC.

The chain links TRBV29-1 to TRBJ2-5; 12 positions agree with TRBD2. The CDR3 covers 16 residues. Germline V gene lookup returns CDR1 SQVTM and CDR2 ANQGSEA. Losses at the gene ends were 2 bases for V and 2 bases for J; bases not matched to a gene: 6. The DNA of the CDR3 is TGCAGCGTTGAACTAGCGGGGGGGCCGCGGCAAGAGACCCAGTACTTC. Translating it yields CSVELAGGPRQETQYF.

CDR3 sequence: CATSDPTEADTQYF. CDR3 sequence (DNA): TGTGCCACCAGTGACCCTACTGAGGCAGATACGCAGTATTTT. This chain uses TRBV24-1 with TRBJ2-3; no definite D call. The CDR3 is made up of 14 amino acids. Per the germline V gene, CDR1 is KGHDR and CDR2 is SFDVKD. V shed 4 bases and J shed 4 bases, with 11 bases lying between them.

The chain carries TRBV29-1 and TRBJ2-3; TRBD2 aligns across 12 bases. The CDR3 is 16 residues long. The germline V gene encodes CDR1 SQVTM and CDR2 ANQGSEA. V was pared by 7 bases and J by 3 bases, with 11 bases of the junction left unmatched. The CDR3 coding sequence is TGCAGCGCCCTCCTAGCGGGAGGGCCCGGGACAGATACGCAGTATTTT. This codes for CSALLAGGPGTDTQYF.